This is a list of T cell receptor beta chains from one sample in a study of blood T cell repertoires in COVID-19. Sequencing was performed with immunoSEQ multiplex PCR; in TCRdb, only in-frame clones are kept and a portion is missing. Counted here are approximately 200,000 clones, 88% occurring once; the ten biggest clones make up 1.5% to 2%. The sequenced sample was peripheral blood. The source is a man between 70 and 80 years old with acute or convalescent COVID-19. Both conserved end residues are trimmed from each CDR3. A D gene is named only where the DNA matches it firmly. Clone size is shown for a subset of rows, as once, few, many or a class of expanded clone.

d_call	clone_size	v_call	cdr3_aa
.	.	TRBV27	ASSQRPLSGYLY
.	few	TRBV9	ASSVGPGSYEQY
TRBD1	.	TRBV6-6	ASSLKAPGQGNTIY
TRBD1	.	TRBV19	ASSETGGETQY
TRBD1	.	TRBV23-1	ASRDRATFYGYT
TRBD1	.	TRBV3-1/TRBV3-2	ASSVRQGVGELF
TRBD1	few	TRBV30	AWTGQGGQPQH
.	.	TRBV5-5	ASSPRSSEQY
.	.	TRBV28	ASLTPSSGNTIY
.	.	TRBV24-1	ATSDFRDTRQETQY
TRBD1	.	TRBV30	AWSLALGGSGEKLF
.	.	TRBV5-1	ASSLDSTGNTIY
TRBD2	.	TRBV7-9	ASSLASVAGAETQY
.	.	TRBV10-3	ASSGQTYNEQF
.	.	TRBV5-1	ASSPDNGNTIY
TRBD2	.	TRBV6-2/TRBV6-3	ASSYGSLAGFTGELF
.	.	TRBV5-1	ASSFIGVQETQY
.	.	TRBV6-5	ASSYATAGVYGYT
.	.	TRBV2	ASSEGAQAF
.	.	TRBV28	ASSSIRLPSYNEQF
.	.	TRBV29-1	SVVPLQGTYEQY
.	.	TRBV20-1	SANGQEAF
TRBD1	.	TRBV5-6	ASSPDGGQGVMNTEAF
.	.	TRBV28	ASSLPGGTDTQY
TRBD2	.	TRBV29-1	SVAGGFNEQY
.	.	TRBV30	AWSVRGLSNQPQH
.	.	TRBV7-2	ASSSLPRVPGS
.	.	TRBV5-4	ASSLTSTGTDTQY
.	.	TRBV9	ASSGGGTVNTEAF
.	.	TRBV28	ASSLFRVGGELF
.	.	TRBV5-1	ASSLASTSYNEQF
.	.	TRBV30	AWNRRQDQPQH